This T cell receptor (beta chain) derives from a study of T cells in Graves' hyperthyroidism and ophthalmopathy. Study-wide results and caveats: From stable hyperthyroidism, ophthalmopathy was set apart by a 13 V-J model.

The germline V gene has CDR1 SGHTA and CDR2 FQGNSA. This CDR3 comprises 15 residues. Germline trimming cut 5 bases from V and 6 bases from J; bases unmatched to any gene: 8. Amplification targeted TCR beta CDR3 regions from RNA transcripts. First-round RT-PCR of the TCR CDR3 relied on the HTBI primer set. TCRdb passed the multiplex PCR reads through MiXCR, listing each CDR3 protein once. The sample lists around 340,000 distinct CDR3 sequences, roughly 15% seen once, with approximately 33% in the top ten. This clonotype has more than one count but fewer than ten. Its antigen is still unknown. What was sequenced was blood. The rearrangement joins TRBV7-2 to TRBJ2-7; 12 nucleotides align to TRBD2. The sequence was obtained from a man younger than 40 with Graves' hyperthyroidism. This chain's CDR3 is CASSRTSGMWGEQYF. CDR3 nucleotide sequence: TGTGCCAGCAGCCGGACTAGCGGGATGTGGGGCGAGCAGTACTTC.